A selection of T cell receptor beta chains follows, all from one sample in a study of blood T cell repertoires in COVID-19. Assay: immunoSEQ multiplex PCR; the TCRdb copy retains only in-frame clones and omits some. The data show roughly 200,000 clones, over 75% seen once. The sequenced material came from peripheral blood. Receptor source: a man aged 80 or over with acute or convalescent COVID-19. The CDR3 runs from the conserved cysteine through the conserved F or W. The D gene is left open where the match is weak. Expanded clones get a size class; other rows say once, few or many, or leave the size out.

d_gene: TRBD2; v_gene: TRBV9; j_gene: TRBJ2-1; abundance: -; CDR3nt: TGTGCCAGCAGCCGAGGGACTAGCGGGGACTCCTACAATGAGCAGTTCTTC; CDR3aa: CASSRGTSGDSYNEQFF
d_gene: TRBD2; v_gene: TRBV7-9; j_gene: TRBJ2-1; abundance: -; CDR3nt: TGTGCCAGCAGCTTAGGAACTAGCGGGAGTGGGGATGAGCAGTTCTTC; CDR3aa: CASSLGTSGSGDEQFF
d_gene: TRBD1; v_gene: TRBV30; j_gene: TRBJ1-2; abundance: -; CDR3nt: TGTGCCTGGGGAGGGACAGGACACGGCTACACCTTC; CDR3aa: CAWGGTGHGYTF
d_gene: TRBD1; v_gene: TRBV30; j_gene: TRBJ1-2; abundance: -; CDR3nt: TGTGCCTGGATAGGACAGGGTCTATATGGCTACACCTTC; CDR3aa: CAWIGQGLYGYTF
d_gene: -; v_gene: TRBV24-1; j_gene: TRBJ2-5; abundance: -; CDR3nt: TGTGCCACCAGTGACCCCGGGACACCTCAAGAGACCCAGTACTTC; CDR3aa: CATSDPGTPQETQYF
d_gene: TRBD2; v_gene: TRBV9; j_gene: TRBJ2-1; abundance: -; CDR3nt: TGTGCCAGCAGCGTAGCTGGGACTAGCGGGAGCCCCTACAATGAGCAGTTCTTC; CDR3aa: CASSVAGTSGSPYNEQFF
d_gene: -; v_gene: TRBV10-2; j_gene: TRBJ2-6; abundance: -; CDR3nt: TGCGCCAGCAAAGAGGGTGCTGGGGCCAACGTCCTGACTTTC; CDR3aa: CASKEGAGANVLTF
d_gene: -; v_gene: TRBV28; j_gene: TRBJ2-4; abundance: -; CDR3nt: TGTGCCAGCAGTCCACAGGGTTTCGATACCAAAAACATTCAGTACTTC; CDR3aa: CASSPQGFDTKNIQYF
d_gene: -; v_gene: TRBV18; j_gene: TRBJ1-4; abundance: -; CDR3nt: TGTGCCAGCTCACCATCCCTGAATGAAAAACTGTTTTTT; CDR3aa: CASSPSLNEKLFF
d_gene: TRBD1; v_gene: TRBV28; j_gene: TRBJ1-4; abundance: once; CDR3nt: TGTGCCAGCAGTTCCCGGGACAGGGAAGAAAAACTGTTTTTT; CDR3aa: CASSSRDREEKLFF
d_gene: TRBD1; v_gene: TRBV30; j_gene: TRBJ2-2; abundance: -; CDR3nt: TGTGCCTGGAGTGTACGGGACAGGGACACCGGGGAGCTGTTTTTT; CDR3aa: CAWSVRDRDTGELFF
d_gene: -; v_gene: TRBV7-3; j_gene: TRBJ1-5; abundance: -; CDR3nt: TGTGCCAGCAGCTTAAGAGGCCGGGAGATGAGCAATCAGCCCCAGCATTTT; CDR3aa: CASSLRGREMSNQPQHF
d_gene: -; v_gene: TRBV18; j_gene: TRBJ1-2; abundance: few; CDR3nt: TGTGCCAGCTCGCCAAGCGAGAATTCCTTCTATGGCTACACCTTC; CDR3aa: CASSPSENSFYGYTF
d_gene: -; v_gene: TRBV6-5; j_gene: TRBJ1-2; abundance: -; CDR3nt: TGTGCCAGCAGGGAGAAAAACTATGGCTACACCTTC; CDR3aa: CASREKNYGYTF
d_gene: -; v_gene: TRBV6-5; j_gene: TRBJ2-7; abundance: -; CDR3nt: TGTGCCAGCAGCCCCGGGGGTAGTGTCTACGAGCAGTACTTC; CDR3aa: CASSPGGSVYEQYF
d_gene: TRBD2; v_gene: TRBV19; j_gene: TRBJ2-7; abundance: -; CDR3nt: TGTGCCAGTAGTTCACCGGGACTAGCGACATACGAGCAGTACTTC; CDR3aa: CASSSPGLATYEQYF
d_gene: -; v_gene: TRBV3-1/TRBV3-2; j_gene: TRBJ1-1; abundance: -; CDR3nt: TGTGCCAGCAGCCAAGGAAGAGGGGGGGCTGAAGCTTTCTTT; CDR3aa: CASSQGRGGAEAFF
d_gene: TRBD1; v_gene: TRBV19; j_gene: TRBJ2-1; abundance: once; CDR3nt: TGTGCCAGTAGTACGGACAGGGCCGGCAATGAGCAGTTCTTC; CDR3aa: CASSTDRAGNEQFF
d_gene: TRBD1; v_gene: TRBV6-5; j_gene: TRBJ1-2; abundance: -; CDR3nt: TGTGCCAGCAGTCGACCCGGGACAGGGGATGTTGGCTACACCTTC; CDR3aa: CASSRPGTGDVGYTF
d_gene: TRBD1; v_gene: TRBV4-1; j_gene: TRBJ2-3; abundance: -; CDR3nt: TGCGCCAGCAGTAACCGGGACAGAGGCACAGATACGCAGTATTTT; CDR3aa: CASSNRDRGTDTQYF
d_gene: -; v_gene: TRBV7-3; j_gene: TRBJ2-1; abundance: -; CDR3nt: TGTGCCAGCAGCCCGAATTACGGGGATGAGCAGTTCTTC; CDR3aa: CASSPNYGDEQFF
d_gene: -; v_gene: TRBV7-9; j_gene: TRBJ2-7; abundance: -; CDR3nt: TGTGCCAGCAGCTTTCCCCCAGCGTACGAGCAGTACTTC; CDR3aa: CASSFPPAYEQYF
d_gene: TRBD2; v_gene: TRBV7-6; j_gene: TRBJ2-5; abundance: -; CDR3nt: TGTGCCAGCAGCCGAGGGACTAGCGGGATACAGGAGACCCAGTACTTC; CDR3aa: CASSRGTSGIQETQYF
d_gene: -; v_gene: TRBV28; j_gene: TRBJ2-3; abundance: -; CDR3nt: TGTGCCAGCAGTTTGAGGTTCGGCACGCAGTATTTT; CDR3aa: CASSLRFGTQYF
d_gene: -; v_gene: TRBV27; j_gene: TRBJ1-6; abundance: few; CDR3nt: TGTGCCAGCAGTTTTAGGGAGGCGAATTCACCCCTCCACTTT; CDR3aa: CASSFREANSPLHF
d_gene: TRBD1; v_gene: TRBV19; j_gene: TRBJ1-5; abundance: few; CDR3nt: TGTGCCAGTAGGGGAGTAGACAGGGGGCGCAATCAGCCCCAGCATTTT; CDR3aa: CASRGVDRGRNQPQHF
d_gene: -; v_gene: TRBV15; j_gene: TRBJ1-4; abundance: -; CDR3nt: TGTGCCTCTGCACGGGGGGGTCGCACTAATGAAAAACTGTTTTTT; CDR3aa: CASARGGRTNEKLFF
d_gene: -; v_gene: TRBV14; j_gene: TRBJ2-7; abundance: once; CDR3nt: TGTGCCAGCAGCCGTTACTCCTTTCTTAGCTCCTACGAGCAGTACTTC; CDR3aa: CASSRYSFLSSYEQYF
d_gene: -; v_gene: TRBV12-3/TRBV12-4; j_gene: TRBJ1-6; abundance: -; CDR3nt: TGTGCCAGCAGTTTAGCGGGCTCACCCCTCCACTTT; CDR3aa: CASSLAGSPLHF
d_gene: TRBD1; v_gene: TRBV27; j_gene: TRBJ1-2; abundance: few; CDR3nt: TGTGCCAGCAGTCCAAAGACAGGGGGCATTGGTGGCTACACCTTC; CDR3aa: CASSPKTGGIGGYTF
d_gene: -; v_gene: TRBV12-3/TRBV12-4; j_gene: TRBJ1-2; abundance: -; CDR3nt: TGTGCCAGCAGTTTGGTGGGGGGATATGGCTACACCTTC; CDR3aa: CASSLVGGYGYTF
d_gene: -; v_gene: TRBV2; j_gene: TRBJ2-7; abundance: -; CDR3nt: TGTGCCAGCAGTGATTTCATCGGGGAAACGAGCTACGAGCAGTACTTC; CDR3aa: CASSDFIGETSYEQYF
d_gene: -; v_gene: TRBV7-9; j_gene: TRBJ1-1; abundance: -; CDR3nt: TGTGCCAGCAGCTCCCGTTCAGGGCCCACTGAAGCTTTCTTT; CDR3aa: CASSSRSGPTEAFF
d_gene: TRBD2; v_gene: TRBV7-9; j_gene: TRBJ2-3; abundance: -; CDR3nt: TGTGCCAGCAGCTTGGGGACTAGCGGGAGCACCGCAGATACGCAGTATTTT; CDR3aa: CASSLGTSGSTADTQYF
d_gene: TRBD2; v_gene: TRBV5-4; j_gene: TRBJ2-1; abundance: once; CDR3nt: TGTGCCAGCAGCCCCGGGACTAGCGGGGGGGGGCGCCATGAGCAGTTCTTC; CDR3aa: CASSPGTSGGGRHEQFF
d_gene: -; v_gene: TRBV5-1; j_gene: TRBJ2-3; abundance: -; CDR3nt: TGCGCCAGCAGCTCCCTTACCCGCGGGGGCACAGATACGCAGTATTTT; CDR3aa: CASSSLTRGGTDTQYF
d_gene: TRBD1; v_gene: TRBV18; j_gene: TRBJ1-1; abundance: -; CDR3nt: TGTGCCAGCTCTCAGGACAGGGCGAACACTGAAGCTTTCTTT; CDR3aa: CASSQDRANTEAFF
d_gene: -; v_gene: TRBV6-6; j_gene: TRBJ1-1; abundance: few; CDR3nt: TGTGCCAGCAGTTACTCGTCTGGGAGAAACACTGAAGCTTTCTTT; CDR3aa: CASSYSSGRNTEAFF
d_gene: TRBD2; v_gene: TRBV27; j_gene: TRBJ2-5; abundance: -; CDR3nt: TGTGCCAGCAGTCCCCGGACTAGCGGGAGGGCGGCGGAGACCCAGTACTTC; CDR3aa: CASSPRTSGRAAETQYF
d_gene: TRBD1; v_gene: TRBV9; j_gene: TRBJ1-1; abundance: few; CDR3nt: TGTGCCAGCAGCAACAGAGACAGGGATTCCCCATTCTCAGCTTTCTTT; CDR3aa: CASSNRDRDSPFSAFF
d_gene: TRBD1; v_gene: TRBV30; j_gene: TRBJ1-2; abundance: -; CDR3nt: TGTGCCTGGAGTGTGGGACAGGGGGCGCGGGTATCTGGCTACACCTTC; CDR3aa: CAWSVGQGARVSGYTF
d_gene: TRBD1; v_gene: TRBV11-2; j_gene: TRBJ1-1; abundance: -; CDR3nt: TGTGCCAGCAGCTTAGCCCGGACAGGGAACACTGAAGCTTTCTTT; CDR3aa: CASSLARTGNTEAFF
d_gene: -; v_gene: TRBV5-1; j_gene: TRBJ1-2; abundance: -; CDR3nt: TGCGCCAGCAGCCTCCACATAGCCTCTAACTATGGCTACACCTTC; CDR3aa: CASSLHIASNYGYTF
d_gene: TRBD1; v_gene: TRBV7-8; j_gene: TRBJ2-1; abundance: -; CDR3nt: TGTGCCAGCAGCCTCGGACAGGGGAATGAGCAGTTCTTC; CDR3aa: CASSLGQGNEQFF
d_gene: -; v_gene: TRBV11-2; j_gene: TRBJ1-6; abundance: -; CDR3nt: TGTCCCGGGGGAGGGGGTAGTTCACCCCTCCACTTT; CDR3aa: CPGGGGSSPLHF
d_gene: TRBD2; v_gene: TRBV5-1; j_gene: TRBJ2-1; abundance: -; CDR3nt: TGCGCCAGCAGGGGGGGACTAGCTCCAAGGAAGGGAAATGAGCAGTTCTTC; CDR3aa: CASRGGLAPRKGNEQFF
d_gene: -; v_gene: TRBV19; j_gene: TRBJ1-2; abundance: -; CDR3nt: TGTGCCAGTAGTCGACAGGCTAGCTATGGCTACACCTTC; CDR3aa: CASSRQASYGYTF
d_gene: -; v_gene: TRBV9; j_gene: TRBJ1-2; abundance: -; CDR3nt: TGTGCCAGCAGCGGGGCCGTGGGGGCCTCTGGCTATGGCTACACCTTC; CDR3aa: CASSGAVGASGYGYTF
d_gene: -; v_gene: TRBV6-2/TRBV6-3; j_gene: TRBJ1-4; abundance: -; CDR3nt: TGTGCCAGCAGTTCAAACCTGGAGAGGGATAATGAAAAACTGTTTTTT; CDR3aa: CASSSNLERDNEKLFF
d_gene: -; v_gene: TRBV18; j_gene: TRBJ1-3; abundance: -; CDR3nt: TGTGCCAGCTCACAAGCCCTGGGCCGCAACTCTGGAAACACCATATATTTT; CDR3aa: CASSQALGRNSGNTIYF
d_gene: TRBD2; v_gene: TRBV16; j_gene: TRBJ2-5; abundance: -; CDR3nt: TGTGCCAGCAGCCAACGTGCGGGAGTAGAGACCCAGTACTTC; CDR3aa: CASSQRAGVETQYF
d_gene: -; v_gene: TRBV11-3; j_gene: TRBJ1-5; abundance: -; CDR3nt: TGTGCCAGCAGCCGCCGGGTCCCCGTCGGGCCCCAGCATTTT; CDR3aa: CASSRRVPVGPQHF
d_gene: -; v_gene: TRBV6-6; j_gene: TRBJ2-1; abundance: -; CDR3nt: TGTGCCAGCAGCTTCAATGAGCAGTTCTTC; CDR3aa: CASSFNEQFF
d_gene: -; v_gene: TRBV3-1/TRBV3-2; j_gene: TRBJ2-1; abundance: -; CDR3nt: TGTGCCAGCAGCCCTAGGGGTTTCATCGGTGAGCAGTTCTTC; CDR3aa: CASSPRGFIGEQFF